This note documents a single T cell receptor (beta chain) sequence. This CDR3 region has 14 residues. Germline CDR1 is MDHEN and CDR2 is SYDVKM. Trimming cost V 6 bases and J 7 bases; bases outside gene matches: 8. The sample originates from a study of blood T cell repertoires in COVID-19. Study summary: Italy, Spain and the United States were the sources of the convalescent and acute COVID-19 samples. PBMCs, B-cell-depleted T cells, or T cells provided the cDNA or gDNA that made up the material.

Original processing methods: Estimation of nucleated cell counts relied on the amplification of reference gene primers. Sequencing used immunoSEQ multiplex PCR; TCRdb keeps in-frame clones, though not all of them. D and trimming were read from the DNA, whereas the V and J calls and clone size are those reported in that table. This sample has under 250,000 clones, with about 86% found just once. The gene calls are TRBV28 and TRBJ1-5, with 8 bases identical to TRBD1. This TCR came from a man aged 60 to 75 with acute or convalescent COVID-19. Sequenced: peripheral blood. The CDR3 here is CASSSDREVQPQHF. Written as DNA, the CDR3 is TGTGCCAGCAGCTCGGACAGGGAGGTCCAGCCCCAGCATTTT.